What follows are 18 T cell receptor beta chains derived from one specimen sequenced in a study of shared clonotypes between healthy human individuals. Assay used: immunoSEQ multiplex PCR; TCRdb lists only in-frame clones, some missing. Of about 460,000 clones in the sample, approximately 71% are singletons; the top ten hold more than 10%. The sample consisted of PBMCs. These receptors originate from a woman in her 40s in good health. Some clones in this sample may be carry-over from other donors' samples.

This clone has at least ten counts. The rearrangement uses TRBV4-2 and TRBJ1-5; D is ambiguous. V lost 0 bases to trimming and J lost 4 bases, with 19 bases between them. Germline CDR1 and CDR2: LGHNA and YNFKEQ. The CDR3 totals 18 residues. In DNA form, the CDR3 reads TGTGCCAGCAGCCAAGATAACGACCCGGGGTATCCGAATCAGCCCCAGCATTTT. It is translated as CASSQDNDPGYPNQPQHF.

This clone was observed once. The chain employs TRBV4-3 and TRBJ1-2, with D maybe TRBD1 (5 bases). CDR3 length: 18 amino acids. Trimming pared 4 bases from V and 4 bases from J, leaving 25 bases between. Germline values: CDR1 LGHNA, CDR2 YSLEER. For the CDR3, the DNA is TGCGCCAGCAGCCCTCGGGCAGGGCGAGGGGAGTTGGCCTATGGCTACACCTTC. Its translation is CASSPRAGRGELAYGYTF.

J is TRBJ1-2 and V is TRBV7-2; D may be TRBD1 (6 bases). The V gene lost 2 bases and the J gene lost 7 bases, with 14 bases spanning the gap. The CDR3 length is 14 residues. Germline CDR1 SGHTA, CDR2 FQGNSA. As DNA, the CDR3 is TGTGCCAGCAGCTTAAAGGGGGACCGCTCTGGCTACACCTTC. It translates to CASSLKGDRSGYTF.

This clone was detected only a few times. The rearrangement joins TRBV6-1 to TRBJ1-1, with D perhaps matching TRBD1 (5 bases). Trimming stripped 2 bases from V and 3 bases from J, with 10 bases between. The CDR3 consists of 14 residues. CDR1 and CDR2 from the germline V gene are MNHNS and SASEGT. The chain's CDR3 is CASSEQGRDTEAFF. CDR3 nucleotide sequence: TGTGCCAGCAGTGAACAGGGTAGGGACACTGAAGCTTTCTTT.

The table lists this clone with a count of one. The CDR3 loop is CASSSTTTVFANTGELFF. The CDR3 DNA follows: TGTGCCAGCAGCTCAACTACGACGGTTTTCGCGAACACCGGGGAGCTGTTTTTT. The chain has TRBV7-6 and TRBJ2-2, with D hard to call. Germline V gene sequence: CDR1 SGHVS, CDR2 FNYEAQ. The CDR3 length is 18 residues. Trimming pared 4 bases from V and 0 bases from J, leaving 18 bases between.

Concerning this clone itself: The sample carries other DNA sequences with the same CDR3. The J gene is TRBJ1-5, the V gene TRBV7-2; weak D call: TRBD1 (5 bases). CDR1 SGHTA and CDR2 FQGNSA come from the germline V gene. V was shortened by 5 bases and J by 6 bases, with 11 bases between the two germline ends. CDR3 size: 13 residues. The CDR3 nucleotides read TGTGCCAGCAGCATTCGTGGGGGTCAGCCCCAGCATTTT. Its translation: CASSIRGGQPQHF.

The chain carries TRBV5-1 and TRBJ2-1; 11 bases line up with TRBD2. The CDR3 is 15 residues long. CDR1 and CDR2 from the germline V gene are SGHRS and YFSETQ. V shed 4 bases, J shed 5 bases, and the junction held 5 bases outside the gene matches. CDR3 region: CASSVTSGSNNEQFF. CDR3 DNA sequence: TGCGCCAGCAGCGTCACTAGCGGGAGTAACAATGAGCAGTTCTTC.

The chain links TRBV7-3 to TRBJ1-1, with D unresolved. The CDR3 is 14 amino acids. CDR1 SGHTA and CDR2 FQGTGA come from the germline V gene. V lost 1 base, J lost 0 bases, and 6 bases lay in between. CDR3 nucleotide sequence: TGTGCCAGCAGCTTAAGGCCCATGAACACTGAAGCTTTCTTT. It encodes CASSLRPMNTEAFF.

The chain has TRBV7-9 and TRBJ2-3, with 11 bases matching TRBD1. The trim removed 3 bases at V and 3 bases at J, leaving 8 bases unmatched. This CDR3 comprises 17 residues. Germline V CDR1 and CDR2: SEHNR, FQNEAQ (reference sequence). CDR3 DNA: TGTGCCAGCAGCTTCCTACCGGGACAGGGGGTGACAGATACGCAGTATTTT. Its translation: CASSFLPGQGVTDTQYF.

The chain recombines TRBV18 with TRBJ1-6, with TRBD1 matching over 7 bases. Germline-derived CDR1 and CDR2 are KGHSH and LQKENI. The CDR3 loop spans 15 amino acids. Trimming at V came to 4 bases and at J to 7 bases, leaving 7 bases not matched to a gene. Here the CDR3 DNA reads TGTGCCAGCTCACGCACGACAGGGTCCAATTCACCCCTCCACTTT. Amino acids: CASSRTTGSNSPLHF.

V gene TRBV9 combines with J gene TRBJ2-7; 13 nucleotides agree with TRBD2. The V gene's germline CDR1 is SGDLS and CDR2 YYNGEE. This CDR3 has 14 residues. J gave up 5 bases and V 10 bases, and 9 bases lay outside the gene matches. The CDR3 bases are TGTGCCGGGACTAGCGGGAAAACAGGGGACGAGCAGTACTTC. Protein product: CAGTSGKTGDEQYF.

This chain connects TRBV19 to TRBJ2-1; D gene uncertain. With 2 bases removed from V and 8 bases from J, the gap between germline ends came to 10 bases. Germline CDR1 is LNHDA and CDR2 is SQIVND (reference sequence). This CDR3 contains 13 residues. The CDR3: CASSIISRDEQFF. The CDR3 region has the DNA TGTGCCAGTAGTATAATTAGTAGGGATGAGCAGTTCTTC.

To note about this clone: Since a far larger clone is one base different, this is likely a read error. CDR3 amino acids: CASSFHSDGFTF. CDR3 DNA sequence: TGTGCCAGCAGTTTTCATTCCGATGGCTTCACCTTC. V gene TRBV28 combines with J gene TRBJ1-2; D is undetermined. The length of the CDR3 is 12 residues. Germline-derived CDR1 and CDR2 are MDHEN and SYDVKM.

There are many counts of this clone. The chain carries TRBV5-1 and TRBJ2-6, with TRBD1 as a possible D gene (5 bases). Germline CDR1 is SGHRS and CDR2 is YFSETQ. The V gene lost 4 bases and the J gene lost 1 base, with 9 bases spanning the gap. The CDR3 contains 15 residues. The CDR3 is CASSLRESGANVLTF. CDR3 coding DNA: TGCGCCAGCAGCCTCAGGGAATCTGGGGCCAACGTCCTGACTTTC.

The chain is built from TRBV7-2 and TRBJ2-4; D not resolved. V lost 1 base to trimming and J lost 6 bases, with 4 bases between them. Germline loops: CDR1 SGHTA, CDR2 FQGNSA. The CDR3 consists of 12 residues. The CDR3 nucleotides are TGTGCCAGCAGCTTAGACAGAAACATTCAGTACTTC. This encodes CASSLDRNIQYF.

CDR3 sequence reads: CASSGGVARSTDTQYF. The CDR3 nucleotides read TGTGCCAGCAGCGGGGGTGTAGCGAGAAGCACAGATACGCAGTATTTT. The rearrangement links TRBV9 to TRBJ2-3; possible D gene TRBD2, 5 bases. The CDR3 extends over 16 amino acids. Germline CDR1 is SGDLS and CDR2 is YYNGEE. Between the trimmed V and J ends, which lost 3 bases and 0 bases, there was a span of 14 bases.

Notes on this clone: This likely traces to a read error, being one base from a far larger clone. Other DNA sequences in the sample encode the same CDR3. DNA for the CDR3: TGTGCCTGGAGGAACTCGGGGGGGACCAACTCACCCCTCCACTTT. Its translation is CAWRNSGGTNSPLHF. The J gene is TRBJ1-6, the V gene TRBV30, with D possibly matching TRBD1 (5 bases). In germline, CDR1 is GTSNPN, CDR2 SVGIG (reference sequence). The CDR3 sequence is 15 residues long. V dropped 3 bases and J dropped 10 bases, with 19 bases sitting between them.

J is TRBJ1-5 and V is TRBV28, with D perhaps TRBD1 (5 bases). The CDR3 covers 16 residues. Germline-derived CDR1 and CDR2 are MDHEN and SYDVKM. The germline V and J ends were trimmed by 5 bases and 4 bases, with 18 bases remaining between them. The CDR3 here is CASSPGLPKGNQPQHF. The DNA of the CDR3 is TGTGCCAGCAGTCCGGGACTCCCAAAGGGGAATCAGCCCCAGCATTTT.